The 5 T cell receptor beta chains below were found in one sample sequenced in a study of patients and donors after allogeneic stem cell transplantation. MiXCR, run by TCRdb on the RT-PCR reads, gives a single entry per CDR3 protein. This sample has around 240,000 distinct CDR3 sequences, with 12% to 15% found just once. The material sequenced was blood, either unsorted or a sorted T cell fraction (not recorded which). The origin of the receptors is a human donor who was either an allogeneic HSCT recipient or a stem cell or donor lymphocyte infusion donor (not recorded which). It is not recorded whose cells these are; they may come from a transplant donor.

This clonotype is judged medium-sized. This chain uses TRBV9 with TRBJ1-1, with D uncertain. The germline V gene has CDR1 SGDLS and CDR2 YYNGEE. This CDR3 contains 14 residues. The ends were cut back, 0 bases at V and 0 bases at J, with 6 bases in the middle. The CDR3 spells CASSVGSMNTEAFF. DNA for the CDR3: TGTGCCAGCAGCGTAGGAAGCATGAACACTGAAGCTTTCTTT.

This clonotype was seen a handful of times. This chain links TRBV20-1 with TRBJ2-3; 7 positions agree with TRBD2. V trimming: 6 bases; J trimming: 4 bases; junction bases outside the gene matches: 19. The CDR3 contains 17 residues. In germline, CDR1 is DFQATT, CDR2 SNEGSKA (reference sequence). CDR3 sequence reads: CSATNPAGRTRADTQYF. The DNA for the CDR3 is TGCAGTGCCACCAATCCAGCGGGGCGTACACGGGCAGATACGCAGTATTTT.

The sample holds a few counts of this clonotype. This rearrangement joins TRBV20-1 to TRBJ2-3, with TRBD2 matching 10 bases. The V gene's germline CDR1 is DFQATT and CDR2 SNEGSKA (reference sequence). This CDR3 has 15 residues. The V gene end was trimmed by 4 bases and the J gene end by 5 bases; junction bases not matched to a gene: 9. The CDR3 sequence is CSANWERGGGDTQYF. The CDR3 nucleotides read TGCAGTGCTAATTGGGAGCGGGGGGGCGGAGATACGCAGTATTTT.

The rearrangement uses TRBV14 and TRBJ2-2; TRBD2 agrees at 8 bases. Germline lookup yields CDR1 SGHDN and CDR2 FVKESK. The CDR3 sequence is 19 residues long. V was clipped by 0 bases and J by 4 bases; unmatched bases: 13. In nucleotides, the CDR3 is TGTGCCAGCAGCCAAGATAGACTACGGAGCGGGAGAACCACCGGGGAGCTGTTTTTT. This codes for CASSQDRLRSGRTTGELFF.

The chain combines TRBV7-2 with TRBJ1-4; 7 nucleotides align to TRBD1. Germline CDR1 is SGHTA and CDR2 is FQGNSA. The CDR3 contains 12 residues. After removal of 5 bases from V and 17 bases from J, the junction contained 11 bases not matched to a gene. The CDR3 region is CASSVNTGTAFF. The CDR3 DNA reads TGTGCCAGCAGCGTAAATACCGGGACAGCTTTTTTT.